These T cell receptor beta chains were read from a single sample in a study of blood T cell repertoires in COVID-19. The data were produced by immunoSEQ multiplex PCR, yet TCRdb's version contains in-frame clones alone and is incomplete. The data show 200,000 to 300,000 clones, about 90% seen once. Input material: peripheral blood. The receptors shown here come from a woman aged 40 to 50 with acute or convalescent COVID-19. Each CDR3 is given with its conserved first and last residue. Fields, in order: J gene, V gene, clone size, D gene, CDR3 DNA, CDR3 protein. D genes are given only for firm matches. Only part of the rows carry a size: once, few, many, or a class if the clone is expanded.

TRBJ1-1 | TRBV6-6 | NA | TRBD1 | TGTGCCAGCAGTTACCCGGACAGGGGTGGTCCTGAAGCTTTCTTT | CASSYPDRGGPEAFF
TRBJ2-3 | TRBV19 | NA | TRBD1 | TGTGCCAGTAGTGTACAGGGGGCAGATACGCAGTATTTT | CASSVQGADTQYF
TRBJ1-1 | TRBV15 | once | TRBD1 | TGTGCCACCAGCCCAAGGGGGCCCACGAACACTGAAGCTTTCTTT | CATSPRGPTNTEAFF
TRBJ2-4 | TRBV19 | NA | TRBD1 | TGTGCCAGTAGTATCGGGACAGGGGGCATTCAGTACTTC | CASSIGTGGIQYF
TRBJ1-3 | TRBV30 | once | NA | TGTGCCTGGAGTGTAGGGGCGTTGGACACCATATATTTT | CAWSVGALDTIYF
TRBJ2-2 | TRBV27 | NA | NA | TGTGCCAGCAGTTATTTCGGCGGGGAGCTGTTTTTT | CASSYFGGELFF
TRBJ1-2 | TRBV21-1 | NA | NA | TGTGCCAGCAGCTCGATCTCCCGGGACAGGGGCGGCTACACCTTC | CASSSISRDRGGYTF
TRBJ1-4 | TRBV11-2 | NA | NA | TGTGCCAGCAGCCTCTACCCGGGCCGGGAGCGGGAAAAACTGTTTTTT | CASSLYPGREREKLFF
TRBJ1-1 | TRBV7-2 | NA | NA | TGTGCCAGCAGCTTAGACCTGGCGGGGTTCCGGGGGACTGAAGCTTTCTTT | CASSLDLAGFRGTEAFF
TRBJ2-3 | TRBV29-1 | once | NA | TGCAGCGTTGTGAGGTCGCAGGGGTTGGCAGATACGCAGTATTTT | CSVVRSQGLADTQYF
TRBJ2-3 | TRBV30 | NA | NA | TGTGCCTGGAGTGGGAGGGTGGGAGATACGCAGTATTTT | CAWSGRVGDTQYF
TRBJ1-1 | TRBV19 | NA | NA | TGTGCCAGTAATCAGGGTAACACTGAAGCTTTCTTT | CASNQGNTEAFF
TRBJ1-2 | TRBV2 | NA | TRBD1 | TGTGCCAGCAAGATGGCGGGGACAGGGGTTGGCTACACCTTC | CASKMAGTGVGYTF
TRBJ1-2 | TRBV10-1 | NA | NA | TGCGCCAGCAGTGATGGGGGGGGATATGGCTACACCTTC | CASSDGGGYGYTF
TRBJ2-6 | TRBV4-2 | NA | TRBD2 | TGTGCCAGCAGCCAAGGGGTTATCCTTGCGGGGGCTGGGGCCAACGTCCTGACTTTC | CASSQGVILAGAGANVLTF
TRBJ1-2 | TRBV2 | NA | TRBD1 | TGTGCCAGCGCGAAGGACAGGGACTATGGCTACACCTTC | CASAKDRDYGYTF
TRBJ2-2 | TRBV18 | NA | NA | TGTGCCAGCTCACCACGACAGGTTACCAGGGAGCTGTTTTTT | CASSPRQVTRELFF
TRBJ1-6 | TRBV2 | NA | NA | TGTGCCAGCACCTTTAACCGGGGGGGGAGGGATTCACCCCTCCACTTT | CASTFNRGGRDSPLHF
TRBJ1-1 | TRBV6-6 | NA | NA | TGTGCCAGCAGTTACGCGGAAGGGAACACTGAAGCTTTCTTT | CASSYAEGNTEAFF
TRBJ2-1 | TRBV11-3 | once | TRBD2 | TGTGCCAGCAGCTCTAGGGAGCGGGGTAATTACAATGAGCAGTTCTTC | CASSSRERGNYNEQFF
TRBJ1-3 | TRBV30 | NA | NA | TGTGCCTGGAGTGGGGGGGGATTTCGTCCTGGGGACACCATATATTTT | CAWSGGGFRPGDTIYF
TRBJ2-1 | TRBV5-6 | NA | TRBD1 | TGTGCCAGCAGCACCGTAACAGGGGATCCTGGTAGTGAGCAGTTCTTC | CASSTVTGDPGSEQFF
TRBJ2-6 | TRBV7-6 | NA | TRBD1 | TGTGCCAGCAGCTCGAGGGACAGGGGCCTGAGCGGGGCCAACGTCCTGACTTTC | CASSSRDRGLSGANVLTF
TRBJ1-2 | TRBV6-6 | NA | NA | TGTGCCAGCAGTCCATCCGGGACACTAGTCTCGCATGGCTACACCTTC | CASSPSGTLVSHGYTF
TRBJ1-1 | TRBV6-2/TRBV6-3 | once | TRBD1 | TGTGCCAGCAGTTTCCCAGAATCGACAGGGGACACTGAAGCTTTCTTT | CASSFPESTGDTEAFF
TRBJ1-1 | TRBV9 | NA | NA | TGTGCCAGCAGCGGGGCACTCGGGACACCGAACACTGAAGCTTTCTTT | CASSGALGTPNTEAFF
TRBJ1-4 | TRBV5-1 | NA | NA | TGCGCCAGCAGCCAATCATATCGCATTCGGACTAATGAAAAACTGTTTTTT | CASSQSYRIRTNEKLFF
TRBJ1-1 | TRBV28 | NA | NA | TGTGCCAGCAGGGAGCCCACTGAAGCTTTCTTT | CASREPTEAFF
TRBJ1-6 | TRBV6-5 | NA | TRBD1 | TGCCTCGCCCGGGGACAGGGGGGAGCCAATTCACCCCTCCACTTT | CLARGQGGANSPLHF
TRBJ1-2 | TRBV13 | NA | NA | TGTGCCAGCAGCTTAGGTCCAGGGTTCTCCTATGGCTACACCTTC | CASSLGPGFSYGYTF
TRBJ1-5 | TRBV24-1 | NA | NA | TGTGCCACCAGTGATCACAGGGAGGGGAGCAATCAGCCCCAGCATTTT | CATSDHREGSNQPQHF